This T cell receptor beta chain was found in a study of blood T cell repertoires in COVID-19. Background on the study: COVID-19 samples from acute and convalescent phases originated in the United States, Italy and Spain. From T cells, B-cell-depleted T cells, or PBMCs came the material, which was cDNA or gDNA.

This CDR3 comprises 15 residues. Germline CDR1 reads MGHRA; CDR2 reads YSYEKL. Trimming shortened V by 0 bases and J by 4 bases, and 12 bases separated the two germline ends. In the original processing: Reference gene primer amplification yielded estimated nucleated cell counts. This table comes from immunoSEQ multiplex PCR, and its TCRdb copy is limited to in-frame clones, with some not included. V and J calls and clone size follow that table, whereas D and trimming were derived from the DNA. Of 110,000 to 150,000 clones listed, 87% are singletons. The sequenced sample was peripheral blood. The chain has TRBV4-1 and TRBJ1-2; D call uncertain. The receptor comes from a woman in her thirties or forties with acute or convalescent COVID-19. The CDR3 DNA sequence: TGCGCCAGCAGCCAAGATCTGTGGGCAGGCTATGGCTACACCTTC. Translated, it gives CASSQDLWAGYGYTF.